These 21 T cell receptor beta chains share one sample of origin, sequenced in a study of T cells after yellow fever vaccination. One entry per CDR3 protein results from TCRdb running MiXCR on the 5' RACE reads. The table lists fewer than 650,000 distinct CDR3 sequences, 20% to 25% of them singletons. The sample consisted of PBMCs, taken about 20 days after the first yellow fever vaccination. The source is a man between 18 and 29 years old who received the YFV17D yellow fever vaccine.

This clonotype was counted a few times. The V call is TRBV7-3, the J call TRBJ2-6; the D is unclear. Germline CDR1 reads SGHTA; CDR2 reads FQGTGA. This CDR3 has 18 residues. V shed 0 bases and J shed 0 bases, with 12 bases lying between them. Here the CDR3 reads CASSLTSGMNSGANVLTF. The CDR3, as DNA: TGTGCCAGCAGCTTAACCAGTGGAATGAACTCTGGGGCCAACGTCCTGACTTTC.

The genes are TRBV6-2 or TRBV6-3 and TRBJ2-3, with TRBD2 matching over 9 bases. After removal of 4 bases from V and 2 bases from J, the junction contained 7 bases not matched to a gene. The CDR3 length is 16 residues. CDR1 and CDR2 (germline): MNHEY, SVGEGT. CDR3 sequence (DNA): TGTGCCAGCAGTTTGGGACTAGCTGAAGCCACAGATACGCAGTATTTT. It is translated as CASSLGLAEATDTQYF.

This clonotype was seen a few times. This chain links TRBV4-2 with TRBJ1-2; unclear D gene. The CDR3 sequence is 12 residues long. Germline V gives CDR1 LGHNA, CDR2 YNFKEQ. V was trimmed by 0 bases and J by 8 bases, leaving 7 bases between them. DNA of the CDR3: TGTGCCAGCAGCCAAGATCAACGCGGCTACACCTTC. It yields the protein CASSQDQRGYTF.

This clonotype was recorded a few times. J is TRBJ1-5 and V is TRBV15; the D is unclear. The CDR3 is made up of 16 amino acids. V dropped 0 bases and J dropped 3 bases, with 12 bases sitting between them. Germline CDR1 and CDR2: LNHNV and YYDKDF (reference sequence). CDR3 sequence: CATSRDPRSANQPQHF. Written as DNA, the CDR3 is TGTGCCACCAGCAGAGATCCCAGGTCAGCCAATCAGCCCCAGCATTTT.

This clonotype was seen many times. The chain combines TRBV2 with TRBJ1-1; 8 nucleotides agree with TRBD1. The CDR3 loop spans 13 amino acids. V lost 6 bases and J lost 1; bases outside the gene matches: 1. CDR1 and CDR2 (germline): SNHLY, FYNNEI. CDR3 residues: CASSGQGNTEAFF. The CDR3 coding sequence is TGTGCCAGCAGCGGACAGGGGAACACTGAAGCTTTCTTT.

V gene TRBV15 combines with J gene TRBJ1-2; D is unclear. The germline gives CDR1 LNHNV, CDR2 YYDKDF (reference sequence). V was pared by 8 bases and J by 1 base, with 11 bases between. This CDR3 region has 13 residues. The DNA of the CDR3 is TGTGCCACCCGCCACTCCGTTAACTATGGCTACACCTTC. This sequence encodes CATRHSVNYGYTF.

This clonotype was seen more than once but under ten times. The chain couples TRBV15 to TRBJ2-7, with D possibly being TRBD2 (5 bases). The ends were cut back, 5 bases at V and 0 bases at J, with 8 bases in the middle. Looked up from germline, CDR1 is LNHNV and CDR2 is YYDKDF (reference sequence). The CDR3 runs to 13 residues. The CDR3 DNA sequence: TGTGCCACCAGCCATGGGAGCTCCTACGAGCAGTACGTC. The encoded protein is CATSHGSSYEQYV.

The CDR3 sequence: CASTPSGGTDTQYF. The CDR3 DNA reads as TGTGCCAGCACGCCTAGCGGGGGCACAGATACGCAGTATTTT. The V call is TRBV4-2, the J call TRBJ2-3; 9 bases agree with TRBD2. The V gene's germline CDR1 is LGHNA and CDR2 YNFKEQ. The CDR3 covers 14 residues. Trimming at V came to 7 bases and at J to 1 base, leaving 3 bases not matched to a gene.

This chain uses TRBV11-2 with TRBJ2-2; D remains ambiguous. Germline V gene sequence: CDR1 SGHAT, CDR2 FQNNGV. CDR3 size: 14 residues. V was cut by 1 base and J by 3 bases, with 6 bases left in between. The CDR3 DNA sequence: TGTGCCAGCAGCTTAGGCCCGTACACCGGGGAGCTGTTTTTT. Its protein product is CASSLGPYTGELFF.

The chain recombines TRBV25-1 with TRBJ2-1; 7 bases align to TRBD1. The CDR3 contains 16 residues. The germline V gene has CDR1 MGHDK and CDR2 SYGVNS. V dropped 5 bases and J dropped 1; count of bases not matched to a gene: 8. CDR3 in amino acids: CASSRVEGASYNEQFF. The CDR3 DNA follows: TGTGCCAGCAGTCGCGTTGAGGGGGCTTCCTACAATGAGCAGTTCTTC.

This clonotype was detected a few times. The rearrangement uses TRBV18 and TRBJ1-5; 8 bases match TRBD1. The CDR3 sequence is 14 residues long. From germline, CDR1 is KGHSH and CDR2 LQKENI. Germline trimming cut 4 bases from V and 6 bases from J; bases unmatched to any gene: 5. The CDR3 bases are TGTGCCAGCTCACAAGGACAGGGCCGTCAGCCCCAGCATTTT. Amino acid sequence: CASSQGQGRQPQHF.

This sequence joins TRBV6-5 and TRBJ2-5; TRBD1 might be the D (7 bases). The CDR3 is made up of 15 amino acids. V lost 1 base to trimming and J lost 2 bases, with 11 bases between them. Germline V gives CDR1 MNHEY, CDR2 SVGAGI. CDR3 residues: CASSYLAGGQETQYF. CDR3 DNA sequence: TGTGCCAGCAGTTACTTGGCAGGGGGGCAAGAGACCCAGTACTTC.

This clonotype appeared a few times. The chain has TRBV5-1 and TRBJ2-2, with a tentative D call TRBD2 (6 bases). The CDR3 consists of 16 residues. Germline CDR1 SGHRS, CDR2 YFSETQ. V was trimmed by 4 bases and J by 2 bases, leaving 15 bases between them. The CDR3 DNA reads TGCGCCAGCAGCCTACCTGGGGGACTTAACACCGGGGAGCTGTTTTTT. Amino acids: CASSLPGGLNTGELFF.

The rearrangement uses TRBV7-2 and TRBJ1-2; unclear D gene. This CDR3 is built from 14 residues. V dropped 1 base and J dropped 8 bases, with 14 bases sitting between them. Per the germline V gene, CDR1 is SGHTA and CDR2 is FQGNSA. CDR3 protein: CASSLGVITGGYTF. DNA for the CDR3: TGTGCCAGCAGCTTAGGCGTGATAACTGGAGGCTACACCTTC.

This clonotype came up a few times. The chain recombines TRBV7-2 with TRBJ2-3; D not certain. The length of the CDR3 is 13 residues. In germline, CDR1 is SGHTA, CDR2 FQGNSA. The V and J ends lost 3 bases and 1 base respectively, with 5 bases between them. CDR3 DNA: TGTGCCAGCAGCTTCACCCGCACAGATACGCAGTATTTT. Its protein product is CASSFTRTDTQYF.

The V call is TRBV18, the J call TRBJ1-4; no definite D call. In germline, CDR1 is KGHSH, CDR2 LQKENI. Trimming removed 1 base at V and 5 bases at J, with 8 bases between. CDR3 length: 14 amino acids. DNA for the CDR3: TGTGCCAGCTCACCACGTGCTCAAAATGAAAAACTGTTTTTT. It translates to CASSPRAQNEKLFF.

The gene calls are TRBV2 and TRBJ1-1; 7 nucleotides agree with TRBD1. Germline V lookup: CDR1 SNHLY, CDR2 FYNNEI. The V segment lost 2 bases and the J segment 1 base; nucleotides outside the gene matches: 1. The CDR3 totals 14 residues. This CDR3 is CASSEQGGNTEAFF. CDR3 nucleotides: TGTGCCAGCAGTGAACAGGGGGGGAACACTGAAGCTTTCTTT.

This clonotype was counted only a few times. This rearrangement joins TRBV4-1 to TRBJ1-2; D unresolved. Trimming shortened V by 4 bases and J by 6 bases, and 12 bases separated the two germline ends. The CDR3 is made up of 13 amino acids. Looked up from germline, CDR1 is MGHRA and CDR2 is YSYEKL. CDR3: CASSPSEEDGYTF. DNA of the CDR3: TGCGCCAGCAGCCCTTCGGAGGAGGATGGCTACACCTTC.

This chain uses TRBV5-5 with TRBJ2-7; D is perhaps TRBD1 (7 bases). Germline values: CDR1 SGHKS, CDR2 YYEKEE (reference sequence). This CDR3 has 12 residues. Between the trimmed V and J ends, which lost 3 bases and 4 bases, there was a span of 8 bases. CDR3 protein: CASSSGGYEQYV. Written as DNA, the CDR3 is TGTGCCAGCAGCTCAGGGGGGTACGAGCAGTACGTC.

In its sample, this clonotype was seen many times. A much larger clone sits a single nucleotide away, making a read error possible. CDR3 region: CASSVEGETQYF. As DNA, the CDR3 is TGTGCCAGCAGCGTAGAGGGGGAGACCCAGTACTTC. This chain uses TRBV9 with TRBJ2-5, with D tentatively TRBD1 (5 bases). CDR1 is SGDLS and CDR2 is YYNGEE in the germline V gene. CDR3 length equals 12 residues. V dropped 0 bases and J dropped 5 bases, with 5 bases sitting between them.

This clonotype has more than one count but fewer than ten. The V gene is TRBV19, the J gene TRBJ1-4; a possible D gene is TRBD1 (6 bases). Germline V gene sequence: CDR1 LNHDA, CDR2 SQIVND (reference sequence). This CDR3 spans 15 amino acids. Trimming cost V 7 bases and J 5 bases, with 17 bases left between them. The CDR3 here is CASTPRRGGNEKLFF. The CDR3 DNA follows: TGTGCCAGTACCCCAAGGAGGGGGGGAAATGAAAAACTGTTTTTT.